The T cell receptor beta chain under discussion was sequenced for a study of T cells in tumors after PD-1 blockade. Study-level information: Patients had no prior checkpoint blockade, systemic immunosuppressants, or anti-cancer therapy within 4 weeks. Treatment was either pembrolizumab 200 mg every 3 weeks or cemiplimab 350 mg every 2 weeks. Some patients also took daily vismodegib 150 mg during anti-PD-1 treatment. Blood samples averaged around 110,000 templates (range roughly 24,679-270,000) and fewer than 40,000 unique clonotypes.

The CDR3 consists of 14 residues. Germline V CDR1 and CDR2: KGHSH, LQKENI. Profiling relied on immunoSEQ multiplex PCR, and the TCRdb table lists in-frame clones only, not all of them. The table has fewer than 35,000 clones, around 80% seen once. Points on this clone: Germline and junction disagree at one end, which may indicate a read error. Other nucleotide sequences from this sample produce the same CDR3.

The chain uses TRBV18 and TRBJ2-7, with D tentatively TRBD1 (7 bases). This specimen consisted of PBMCs, obtained before anti-PD-1 treatment. The sequence was obtained from a human donor with basal cell carcinoma. The CDR3 protein is CASSTGEESYEQYF. In DNA, the CDR3 is TGCGCCAGCTCCACAGGGGAGGAATCCTACGAGCAGTACTTC.